One sample yielded the 26 T cell receptor beta chains listed below, sequenced in a study of blood T cell repertoires in COVID-19. Repertoires were generated with immunoSEQ multiplex PCR, while TCRdb's copy carries only in-frame clones and drops some. The sample has about 490,000 clones, approximately 85% seen once. Sequencing was carried out using peripheral blood. The receptors were gathered from a human donor in a cohort sampled during active COVID-19.

This rearrangement joins TRBV5-1 to TRBJ2-5, with TRBD2 matching over 7 bases. The CDR3 covers 17 residues. V lost 3 bases, J lost 2 bases, and 13 bases stayed unmatched. CDR1 and CDR2 (germline): SGHRS, YFSETQ. CDR3 in amino acids: CASSYGALSGIQETQYF. CDR3 nucleotide sequence: TGCGCCAGCAGCTATGGGGCATTAAGCGGGATTCAAGAGACCCAGTACTTC.

This rearrangement joins TRBV4-1 to TRBJ1-1, with D possibly matching TRBD1 (5 bases). V was cut by 1 base and J by 1 base, with 22 bases left in between. CDR3 length: 19 residues. Germline CDR1 and CDR2: MGHRA and YSYEKL. CDR3 residues: CASSQAVGGAGEPNTEAFF. CDR3 nucleotides: TGCGCCAGCAGCCAAGCGGTTGGAGGGGCTGGAGAGCCGAACACTGAAGCTTTCTTT.

The gene calls are TRBV3-1 (or the pseudogene TRBV3-2) and TRBJ2-7, with D maybe TRBD2 (5 bases). V lost 2 bases to trimming and J lost 0 bases, with 11 bases between them. The germline gives CDR1 LGHDT, CDR2 YNNKEL (reference sequence). There are 15 residues in the CDR3. CDR3 loop: CASSQRTESSYEQYF. CDR3 sequence (DNA): TGTGCCAGCAGCCAAAGGACTGAAAGCTCCTACGAGCAGTACTTC.

The chain joins TRBV4-3 to TRBJ1-1; TRBD1 might be the D (6 bases). With 0 bases removed from V and 12 bases from J, the gap between germline ends came to 11 bases. The CDR3 has 12 residues. CDR1 LGHNA and CDR2 YSLEER come from the germline V gene. The CDR3 DNA is TGCGCCAGCAGCCAAGAAGGACAGAAGACTTTCTTT. Its protein product is CASSQEGQKTFF.

The chain has TRBV9 and TRBJ2-1, with D tentatively TRBD1 (7 bases). This CDR3 is 14 amino acids long. V was cut by 6 bases and J by 9 bases, with 19 bases left in between. The germline CDR1 and CDR2 sequences are SGDLS and YYNGEE. The CDR3 DNA sequence: TGTGCCAGCAATGAGATGGAGGGGGCCGTTGAGCAGTTCTTC. The encoded protein is CASNEMEGAVEQFF. Looking up the rest from reference TRBV9 and TRBJ2-1 gives the full variable domain: DSGVTQTPKHLITATGQRVTLRCSPRSGDLSVYWYQQSLDQGLQFLIQYYNGEERAKGNILERFSAQQFPDLHSELNLSSLELGDSALYFCASNEMEGAVEQFFGPGTRLTVL.

This chain uses TRBV6-2 or TRBV6-3 with TRBJ2-4; 10 nucleotides agree with TRBD2. The length of the CDR3 is 18 residues. Germline trimming cut 5 bases from V and 0 bases from J; bases unmatched to any gene: 10. The germline V gene encodes CDR1 MNHEY and CDR2 SVGEGT. The CDR3, as DNA: TGTGCCAGCAGTCCGATAGGACTAGCGGAACTAGCCAAAAACATTCAGTACTTC. It translates to CASSPIGLAELAKNIQYF.

The chain has TRBV24-1 and TRBJ2-2; 8 bases map to TRBD1. V shed 4 bases, J shed 3 bases, and the junction held 9 bases outside the gene matches. Germline CDR1 KGHDR, CDR2 SFDVKD. This CDR3 spans 17 amino acids. CDR3 in amino acids: CATSEPAGTGHTGELFF. CDR3 coding DNA: TGTGCCACCAGTGAGCCAGCCGGGACAGGCCACACCGGGGAGCTGTTTTTT.

The chain uses TRBV6-5 and TRBJ1-5, with D perhaps matching TRBD1 (6 bases). The CDR3 length is 15 residues. Trimming removed 8 bases from V and 0 bases from J, with 14 bases in between. Germline CDR1 reads MNHEY; CDR2 reads SVGAGI. The CDR3 DNA reads as TGTGCCAGCTCAGGGGACGTAGGTAGCAATCAGCCCCAGCATTTT. Protein product: CASSGDVGSNQPQHF.

The rearrangement joins TRBV6-1 to TRBJ1-5, with TRBD1 as a possible D gene (5 bases). The length of the CDR3 is 15 residues. V lost 0 bases, J lost 5 bases, and 11 bases lay in between. Germline lookup yields CDR1 MNHNS and CDR2 SASEGT. CDR3 coding DNA: TGTGCCAGCAGTGAAGCGCTCGGGGGGGATCAGCCCCAGCATTTT. Protein product: CASSEALGGDQPQHF.

V usage is TRBV11-3 and J usage is TRBJ2-3, with a tentative D call TRBD2 (5 bases). Trimming removed 1 base from V and 2 bases from J, with 7 bases in between. There are 14 residues in the CDR3. The germline CDR1 and CDR2 sequences are SGHNT and YENEEA. CDR3 residues: CASSLAADTDTQYF. The CDR3 DNA follows: TGTGCCAGCAGCTTAGCAGCGGACACAGATACGCAGTATTTT.

The rearrangement joins TRBV6-5 to TRBJ1-2; tentatively, D is TRBD1 (6 bases). V shed 8 bases and J shed 2 bases, with 15 bases lying between them. The germline V gene has CDR1 MNHEY and CDR2 SVGAGI. The CDR3 spans 14 residues. In DNA form, the CDR3 reads TGTGCCAGCTCGCGGGGGCCGCCCAACTATGGCTACACCTTC. Translated: CASSRGPPNYGYTF.

The chain has TRBV7-2 and TRBJ2-1, with unresolved D. V was clipped by 2 bases and J by 0 bases, with 8 bases between them. This CDR3 spans 15 amino acids. Germline loops: CDR1 SGHTA, CDR2 FQGNSA. The CDR3 bases are TGTGCCAGCAGCTTATTGAGGCTCTCCTACAATGAGCAGTTCTTC. This translates into CASSLLRLSYNEQFF.

V gene TRBV30 combines with J gene TRBJ1-6, with D maybe TRBD1 (6 bases). Germline V CDR1 and CDR2: GTSNPN, SVGIG (reference sequence). V was trimmed by 7 bases and J by 4 bases, leaving 11 bases between them. There are 13 residues in the CDR3. CDR3 sequence reads: CALTTGYNSPLHF. DNA of the CDR3: TGTGCCTTGACTACAGGGTATAATTCACCCCTCCACTTT.

Note on this clone: At one end the junction does not follow the germline gene, possibly because of a read error. The CDR3 protein is CVSSQELAGGPSYEQYF. CDR3 nucleotides: TGCGTCAGCAGCCAGGAATTAGCGGGAGGGCCCTCCTACGAGCAGTACTTC. The chain links TRBV4-3 to TRBJ2-7, with 11 bases aligning to TRBD2. CDR3 length: 17 amino acids. Germline CDR1 reads LGHNA; CDR2 reads YSLEER.

The chain has TRBV6-5 and TRBJ1-2; 9 bases fit TRBD1. The CDR3 has 14 amino acids. In germline, CDR1 is MNHEY, CDR2 SVGAGI. V shed 0 bases and J 6 bases; nucleotides not matched to a gene: 2. CDR3 sequence reads: CASSYSGQGNGYTF. For the CDR3, the DNA is TGTGCCAGCAGTTACTCTGGACAGGGGAATGGCTACACCTTC.

This clone was detected a few times. This same CDR3 is encoded by further DNA sequences in the sample. The chain links TRBV7-8 to TRBJ1-1; D possibly corresponds to TRBD1 (5 bases). The CDR3 contains 14 residues. Looked up from germline, CDR1 is SGHVS and CDR2 is FQNEAQ. The V gene lost 2 bases and the J gene lost 1 base, with 8 bases spanning the gap. CDR3 residues: CASSLTGPNTEAFF. The CDR3 nucleotides are TGTGCCAGCAGCTTAACAGGACCGAACACTGAAGCTTTCTTT.

Of note for this clone: The junction shows a germline mismatch at one end, possibly a read error. The chain joins TRBV5-4 to TRBJ1-2; TRBD1 aligns across 8 bases. This CDR3 is built from 14 residues. CDR1 and CDR2 (germline): SGHNT, YYREEE (reference sequence). As DNA, the CDR3 is TGTGCCAGCAGCTTGGACCGGACAGGGATGTTGGGGTCCTTC. It is translated as CASSLDRTGMLGSF.

The genes are TRBV7-9 and TRBJ2-7; 7 positions match TRBD1. V dropped 3 bases and J dropped 5; count of bases not matched to a gene: 4. The CDR3 has 13 amino acids. Germline V lookup: CDR1 SEHNR, CDR2 FQNEAQ (reference sequence). The CDR3 reads CASSFDGTDEQYF. CDR3 coding DNA: TGTGCCAGCAGCTTCGATGGGACAGACGAGCAGTACTTC.

The chain links TRBV4-1 to TRBJ2-1; perhaps TRBD2 as D (6 bases). Germline V gives CDR1 MGHRA, CDR2 YSYEKL. The V gene lost 0 bases and the J gene lost 6 bases, with 12 bases spanning the gap. CDR3 length: 15 residues. The CDR3 DNA reads TGCGCCAGCAGCCAAGATCGGGAGCTAGTCAATGAGCAGTTCTTC. Encoded protein: CASSQDRELVNEQFF.

The CDR3 DNA sequence: TGTGCCAGCAGCTTGAGGCGGGGATCAACTAATGAAAAACTGTTTTTT. Translating gives CASSLRRGSTNEKLFF. This chain links TRBV5-4 with TRBJ1-4; D remains unclear. Germline values: CDR1 SGHNT, CDR2 YYREEE (reference sequence). The germline V and J ends were trimmed by 1 base and 0 bases, with 10 bases remaining between them. This CDR3 is built from 16 residues.

The rearrangement uses TRBV28 and TRBJ1-1, with TRBD1 matching over 9 bases. Germline assignment: CDR1 MDHEN and CDR2 SYDVKM. This CDR3 has 13 residues. After removal of 6 bases from V and 10 bases from J, the junction contained 9 bases not matched to a gene. CDR3 DNA sequence: TGTGCCAGCAGCCTCCCGGGACAGGGTACAGCTTTCTTT. This gives the protein CASSLPGQGTAFF. Full variable domain (remainder filled in from reference TRBV28 and TRBJ1-1): DVKVTQSSRYLVKRTGEKVFLECVQDMDHENMFWYRQDPGLGLRLIYFSYDVKMKEKGDIPEGYSVSREKKERFSLILESASTNQTSMYLCASSLPGQGTAFFGQGTRLTVV.

The chain links TRBV28 to TRBJ2-5; 9 nucleotides line up with TRBD1. V lost 6 bases to trimming and J lost 4 bases; unmatched junction nucleotides: 15. The CDR3 extends over 17 amino acids. Germline CDR1 and CDR2: MDHEN and SYDVKM. The CDR3 nucleotides read TGTGCCAGCAGCCTCACAACAGGGGGCTATCTTGGAGAGACCCAGTACTTC. Protein product: CASSLTTGGYLGETQYF.

This clone was found a few times. The genes are TRBV2 and TRBJ2-7, with TRBD2 matching over 7 bases. Germline V CDR1 and CDR2: SNHLY, FYNNEI. V shed 8 bases and J 2 bases; nucleotides not matched to a gene: 12. The CDR3 is made up of 15 amino acids. CDR3 loop: CASREDRNPTYEQYF. CDR3 DNA: TGTGCCAGCCGGGAGGACCGTAACCCTACCTACGAGCAGTACTTC.

The count of this clone is one. The V gene is TRBV3-1 (or the pseudogene TRBV3-2), the J gene TRBJ2-1, with 9 bases identical to TRBD2. V dropped 7 bases and J dropped 6; count of bases not matched to a gene: 7. This CDR3 spans 14 amino acids. Germline CDR1 reads LGHDT; CDR2 reads YNNKEL (reference sequence). CDR3 protein: CASTAGLAPNEQFF. For the CDR3, the DNA is TGTGCCAGCACTGCCGGACTAGCGCCCAATGAGCAGTTCTTC.

This clone was detected only a few times. V gene TRBV30 combines with J gene TRBJ1-5, with a possible D match to TRBD1 (6 bases). Germline assignment: CDR1 GTSNPN and CDR2 SVGIG (reference sequence). There are 15 residues in the CDR3. Trimming removed 1 base at V and 0 bases at J, with 10 bases between. Here the CDR3 DNA reads TGTGCCTGGAGTGGGACAGTAAATAGCAATCAGCCCCAGCATTTT. This sequence encodes CAWSGTVNSNQPQHF. Full variable domain (rest looked up from reference TRBV30 and TRBJ1-5): SQTIHQWPATLVQPVGSPLSLECTVEGTSNPNLYWYRQAAGRGLQLLFYSVGIGQISSEVPQNLSASRPQDRQFILSSKKLLLSDSGFYLCAWSGTVNSNQPQHFGDGTRLSIL.

The rearrangement joins TRBV15 to TRBJ2-4; the D gene is possibly TRBD1 (5 bases). V was trimmed by 0 bases and J by 3 bases, leaving 9 bases between them. Germline CDR1 LNHNV, CDR2 YYDKDF (reference sequence). The length of the CDR3 is 15 residues. CDR3 protein: CATSRDRDNKNIQYF. The CDR3 DNA reads TGTGCCACCAGCAGAGACAGGGATAACAAAAACATTCAGTACTTC.